The source of this T cell receptor beta chain is a study of early T cells in non-severe SARS-CoV-2 infection. Points from the study as a whole: VDJdb matching favored anti-spike CD8 responses, missing private and CD4 specificities.

TCRdb re-analysed the 5' RACE reads in MiXCR, keeping a single row per CDR3 protein. The data show 25,000 to 35,000 distinct CDR3 sequences, around 5.2% seen once. About this clonotype itself: What it binds is unknown.

This CDR3 comprises 16 residues. CDR1 is MNHEY, CDR2 SVGAGI, per germline. V was clipped by 5 bases and J by 6 bases; unmatched bases: 10. The material sequenced was whole blood. The source is an adult who was a healthcare worker with PCR-confirmed SARS-CoV-2 infection or an uninfected control (not recorded which). This chain links TRBV6-5 with TRBJ2-1, with 10 bases aligning to TRBD1. The CDR3 reads CASSTRGTGVPNEQFF. CDR3 sequence (DNA): TGTGCCAGCAGTACGAGAGGGACAGGGGTCCCCAATGAGCAGTTCTTC.